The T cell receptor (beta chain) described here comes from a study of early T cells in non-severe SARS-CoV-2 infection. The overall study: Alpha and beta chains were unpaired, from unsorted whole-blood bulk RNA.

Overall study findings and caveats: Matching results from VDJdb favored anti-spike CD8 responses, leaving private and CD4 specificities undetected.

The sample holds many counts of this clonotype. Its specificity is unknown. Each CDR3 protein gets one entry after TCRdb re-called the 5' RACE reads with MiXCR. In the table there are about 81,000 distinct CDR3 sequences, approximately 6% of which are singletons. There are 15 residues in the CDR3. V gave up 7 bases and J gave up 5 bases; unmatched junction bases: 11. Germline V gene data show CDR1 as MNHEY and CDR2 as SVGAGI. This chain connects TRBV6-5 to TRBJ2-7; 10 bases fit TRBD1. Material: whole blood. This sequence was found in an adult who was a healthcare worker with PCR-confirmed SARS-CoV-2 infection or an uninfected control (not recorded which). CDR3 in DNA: TGTGCCAGCACCGACGCCGGGACAGGGGATAACGAGCAGTACTTC. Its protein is CASTDAGTGDNEQYF.